This T cell receptor beta chain was identified during a study of T cell responses to AZD1222 COVID-19 vaccine. Researchers grouped second doses given at about 4 or about 12 weeks into one pool. This CDR3 contains 16 residues. Trimming pared 2 bases from V and 1 base from J, leaving 14 bases between. The germline gives CDR1 MNHEY, CDR2 SMNVEV (reference sequence). TCRdb's copy holds only in-frame clones and misses some; the assay was immunoSEQ multiplex PCR. Here the sample spans tens of thousands of clones, roughly nine tenths being singletons. This TCR came from an adult who received the AZD1222 COVID-19 vaccine. Sequences were derived from peripheral blood, sampled 28 days after the second AZD1222 dose. The V call is TRBV27, the J call TRBJ2-5, with D maybe TRBD2 (8 bases). This CDR3 is CASSLTGRGPQETQYF. The CDR3 coding sequence is TGTGCCAGCAGTTTAACCGGGAGGGGGCCCCAAGAGACCCAGTACTTC.